Each of the 32 T cell receptor beta chains below was sequenced from the same sample in a study of response to subunit inactivated influenza vaccine. Using its own MiXCR run on the RT-PCR reads, TCRdb lists one record per CDR3 protein. The sample has about 540,000 distinct CDR3 sequences; roughly 25% are singletons. These data were also filed under a second study, of T cells expressing NK-cell markers. This second study notes: UMIs accompanied the 5'RACE template switching by which TCR beta cDNA was made.

The sample consisted of CD4+ T cells sorted from PBMCs, taken 11 to 12 days after vaccination. The source is a man aged 45-65 years who received an inactivated influenza vaccine.

This clonotype was recorded a few times. The V call is TRBV5-1, the J call TRBJ2-3, with 12 bases lining up with TRBD2. The V and J ends lost 3 bases and 1 base, in that order; junction bases with no gene match: 6. Germline V CDR1 and CDR2: SGHRS, YFSETQ. This CDR3 spans 17 amino acids. The CDR3 spells CASSSRTSGVGTDTQYF. The CDR3 region has the DNA TGCGCCAGCAGCTCTCGGACTAGCGGGGTTGGCACAGATACGCAGTATTTT.

CDR3 protein: CASSYVGTSGSWSYNEQFF. CDR3 nucleotide sequence: TGTGCCAGCAGCTACGTAGGGACTAGCGGGAGTTGGTCCTACAATGAGCAGTTCTTC. This chain joins TRBV11-2 and TRBJ2-1, with TRBD2 matching 14 bases. After removal of 4 bases from V and 1 base from J, the junction contained 9 bases not matched to a gene. CDR1 is SGHAT, CDR2 FQNNGV, per germline. CDR3 length: 19 amino acids.

This clonotype was seen a few times. The chain joins TRBV5-1 to TRBJ2-4; 8 positions match TRBD1. The CDR3 spans 17 residues. Germline CDR1 reads SGHRS; CDR2 reads YFSETQ. The ends lost 4 bases at V and 1 base at J; junction bases unmatched: 10. The CDR3 DNA reads TGCGCCAGCAGCACGCGGACAGGGTATGATGCCAAAAACATTCAGTACTTC. This gives the protein CASSTRTGYDAKNIQYF.

V gene TRBV29-1 combines with J gene TRBJ2-5; no clear D gene. Trimming pared 0 bases from V and 6 bases from J, leaving 8 bases between. The CDR3 has 12 amino acids. Germline V gene data show CDR1 as SQVTM and CDR2 as ANQGSEA. CDR3 DNA sequence: TGCAGCGTTGAAGAAGGAGCTAAGACCCAGTACTTC. Translation: CSVEEGAKTQYF.

The chain recombines TRBV7-8 with TRBJ1-5; D remains unclear. The CDR3 is 15 residues long. V was trimmed by 0 bases and J by 1 base, leaving 7 bases between them. The V gene's germline CDR1 is SGHVS and CDR2 FQNEAQ. In nucleotides, the CDR3 is TGTGCCAGCAGCTTAGCTGTACAAAGCAATCAGCCCCAGCATTTT. Translated: CASSLAVQSNQPQHF. Combining the CDR3 with reference TRBV7-8 and TRBJ1-5 gives the whole variable domain GAGVSQSPRYKVAKRGQDVALRCDPISGHVSLFWYQQALGQGPEFLTYFQNEAQLDKSGLPSDRFFAERPEGSVSTLKIQRTQQEDSAVYLCASSLAVQSNQPQHFGDGTRLSIL.

This clonotype was picked up a small number of times. The gene calls are TRBV5-1 and TRBJ2-3; D may be TRBD1 (5 bases). Germline loops: CDR1 SGHRS, CDR2 YFSETQ. CDR3 length: 15 residues. Trimming stripped 4 bases from V and 2 bases from J, with 14 bases between. The CDR3 region is CASSPARGPTDTQYF. In DNA form, the CDR3 reads TGCGCCAGCAGCCCGGCAAGGGGTCCCACAGATACGCAGTATTTT.

This clonotype showed up just a few times. The V and J genes are TRBV5-1 and TRBJ2-5; 10 bases fit TRBD1. This CDR3 has 14 amino acids. The trim removed 3 bases at V and 5 bases at J, leaving 4 bases unmatched. Germline values: CDR1 SGHRS, CDR2 YFSETQ. The DNA of the CDR3 is TGCGCCAGCAGCTCGGGACAGGGGCATGAGACCCAGTACTTC. This encodes CASSSGQGHETQYF.

This clonotype was recorded many times. This rearrangement joins TRBV5-1 to TRBJ2-7, with D perhaps matching TRBD2 (5 bases). Germline CDR1 reads SGHRS; CDR2 reads YFSETQ. This CDR3 is 16 amino acids long. The ends were cut back, 4 bases at V and 0 bases at J, with 17 bases in the middle. The DNA for the CDR3 is TGCGCCAGCAGCCCCTTCGCGGGTAGCGCCTCCTACGAGCAGTACTTC. The encoded protein is CASSPFAGSASYEQYF.

The sample holds a few counts of this clonotype. This CDR3 is CAWRPIGAAQETQYF. CDR3 in DNA: TGTGCCTGGCGGCCTATTGGGGCCGCCCAAGAGACCCAGTACTTC. The chain joins TRBV30 to TRBJ2-5, with D maybe TRBD1 (5 bases). Germline V gene sequence: CDR1 GTSNPN, CDR2 SVGIG (reference sequence). Trimming took 5 bases from V and 1 from J, leaving 17 bases between them. This CDR3 comprises 15 residues.

This clonotype was detected only a few times. This chain uses TRBV10-3 with TRBJ2-7, with 7 bases fitting TRBD1. The CDR3 runs to 13 residues. Germline-derived CDR1 and CDR2 are ENHRY and SYGVKD. V trimming: 6 bases; J trimming: 3 bases; junction bases outside the gene matches: 5. The CDR3 nucleotides read TGTGCCATCAGCCCGGGACAGAACTACGAGCAGTACTTC. Its translation: CAISPGQNYEQYF.

This clonotype was observed a few times. The chain recombines TRBV5-1 with TRBJ1-3; 9 positions match TRBD1. CDR1 is SGHRS and CDR2 is YFSETQ in the germline V gene. V shed 7 bases, J shed 5 bases, and the junction held 10 bases outside the gene matches. The CDR3 has 15 residues. The CDR3 region is CASARDRVARNTIYF. In DNA, the CDR3 is TGCGCCAGCGCCCGGGACAGGGTGGCCAGAAACACCATATATTTT.

The rearrangement joins TRBV6-5 to TRBJ1-5; maybe TRBD1 (5 bases). The CDR3 has 16 residues. V dropped 2 bases and J dropped 0 bases, with 11 bases sitting between them. CDR1 is MNHEY, CDR2 SVGAGI, per germline. In DNA form, the CDR3 reads TGTGCCAGCAGTTACCAGGGCGGCCATAGCAATCAGCCCCAGCATTTT. The encoded protein is CASSYQGGHSNQPQHF.

This clonotype was detected a few times. The chain couples TRBV7-2 to TRBJ1-6; TRBD1 matches 8 bases. The length of the CDR3 is 14 residues. Germline loops: CDR1 SGHTA, CDR2 FQGNSA. J lost 5 bases, V lost 8 bases, and 5 bases had no gene match. The CDR3 region is CASGQGADNSPLHF. The CDR3 nucleotides read TGTGCCAGCGGTCAGGGGGCGGATAATTCACCCCTCCACTTT.

The chain carries TRBV20-1 and TRBJ1-5; no clear D gene. Trimming removed 0 bases from V and 3 bases from J, with 9 bases in between. The CDR3 runs to 14 residues. CDR1 DFQATT and CDR2 SNEGSKA come from the germline V gene (reference sequence). CDR3 coding DNA: TGCAGTGCTAGAGAAGGGAGCGACAATCAGCCCCAGCATTTT. Translating it yields CSAREGSDNQPQHF.

This clonotype was seen more than once but under ten times. The chain employs TRBV29-1 and TRBJ2-5; 8 bases map to TRBD2. The V and J ends lost 4 bases and 0 bases, in that order; junction bases with no gene match: 7. CDR3 length equals 15 residues. Per the germline V gene, CDR1 is SQVTM and CDR2 is ANQGSEA. CDR3 DNA sequence: TGCAGCGTTGTCGGGATAGCGGGACACCAAGAGACCCAGTACTTC. Protein product: CSVVGIAGHQETQYF.

This clonotype was found a few times. The V call is TRBV7-9, the J call TRBJ1-4, with D perhaps TRBD1 (5 bases). Germline V gene data show CDR1 as SEHNR and CDR2 as FQNEAQ (reference sequence). The germline V and J ends were trimmed by 4 bases and 7 bases, with 16 bases remaining between them. The CDR3 runs to 15 residues. The CDR3 protein is CASSSTGTGTEKLFF. In DNA form, the CDR3 reads TGTGCCAGCAGCTCAACCGGGACGGGGACTGAAAAACTGTTTTTT.

V and J are TRBV5-1 and TRBJ2-1, with 13 bases identical to TRBD2. Trimming removed 1 base from V and 8 bases from J; junction bases left unmatched: 12. Germline assignment: CDR1 SGHRS and CDR2 YFSETQ. The CDR3 is 18 residues long. DNA of the CDR3: TGCGCCAGCAGCTTGCGGACTAGCGGGAGAAGAGTGAGGGATGAGCAGTTCTTC. It translates to CASSLRTSGRRVRDEQFF. The whole variable domain, remainder taken from reference TRBV5-1 and TRBJ2-1, is KAGVTQTPRYLIKTRGQQVTLSCSPISGHRSVSWYQQTPGQGLQFLFEYFSETQRNKGNFPGRFSGRQFSNSRSEMNVSTLELGDSALYLCASSLRTSGRRVRDEQFFGPGTRLTVL.

V gene TRBV6-6 combines with J gene TRBJ2-7, with 7 bases matching TRBD1. From germline, CDR1 is MNHNY and CDR2 SVGAGI (reference sequence). This CDR3 contains 13 residues. Trimming at V came to 6 bases and at J to 5 bases, leaving 7 bases not matched to a gene. This CDR3 is CASRGGTVNEQYF. In DNA form, the CDR3 reads TGTGCCAGCAGAGGGGGCACAGTCAACGAGCAGTACTTC.

This clonotype was observed a handful of times. The J gene is TRBJ2-3, the V gene TRBV5-1; tentative D call: TRBD2 (5 bases). The V and J ends lost 2 bases and 0 bases respectively, with 13 bases between them. In germline, CDR1 is SGHRS, CDR2 YFSETQ. The length of the CDR3 is 16 residues. CDR3 coding DNA: TGCGCCAGCAGCTTTTGGAGCGGCCCTAGCACAGATACGCAGTATTTT. Translating it yields CASSFWSGPSTDTQYF. Complete variable domain (other parts from reference TRBV5-1 and TRBJ2-3): KAGVTQTPRYLIKTRGQQVTLSCSPISGHRSVSWYQQTPGQGLQFLFEYFSETQRNKGNFPGRFSGRQFSNSRSEMNVSTLELGDSALYLCASSFWSGPSTDTQYFGPGTRLTVL.

This clonotype was counted a few times. V gene TRBV6-2 or TRBV6-3 combines with J gene TRBJ2-5, with D possibly matching TRBD1 (6 bases). The CDR3 covers 15 residues. Looked up from germline, CDR1 is MNHEY and CDR2 is SVGEGT. V was cut by 6 bases and J by 7 bases, with 21 bases left in between. This CDR3 is CASRLMTGSTGTQYF. As DNA, the CDR3 is TGTGCCAGCAGGTTAATGACAGGTAGCACGGGGACCCAGTACTTC.

This clonotype was detected a few times. V and J are TRBV27 and TRBJ1-1, with D hard to call. This CDR3 contains 14 residues. Germline CDR1 MNHEY, CDR2 SMNVEV (reference sequence). V lost 7 bases and J 2 bases, leaving 14 bases between the germline ends. CDR3 protein: CASMRAQPNTEAFF. The CDR3 bases are TGTGCCAGCATGCGGGCACAGCCAAACACTGAAGCTTTCTTT.

J is TRBJ1-1 and V is TRBV19, with D maybe TRBD1 (6 bases). Germline CDR1 LNHDA, CDR2 SQIVND (reference sequence). The V end was cut by 9 bases, the J end by 4 bases, with 15 bases between. The CDR3 extends over 13 amino acids. This CDR3 reads CASLDRLGTEAFF. The DNA for the CDR3 is TGTGCCAGCCTAGACAGGTTGGGCACTGAAGCTTTCTTT.

The chain has TRBV12-3 or TRBV12-4 and TRBJ1-2; no reliable D call. V dropped 2 bases and J dropped 4 bases, with 5 bases sitting between them. The CDR3 sequence is 12 residues long. CDR3 protein: CASSLSLYGYTF. CDR3 sequence (DNA): TGTGCCAGCAGTTTATCACTCTATGGCTACACCTTC.

This chain joins TRBV25-1 and TRBJ2-3; no definite D call. Germline CDR1 and CDR2: MGHDK and SYGVNS. CDR3 length: 14 residues. Trimming took off 3 bases at V and 0 bases at J, with 7 bases between the two ends. The CDR3 region is CASSEPSSTDTQYF. The CDR3 DNA follows: TGTGCCAGCAGTGAGCCCAGTAGCACAGATACGCAGTATTTT.

The rearrangement joins TRBV7-9 to TRBJ2-1; D not certain. The CDR3 totals 12 residues. V was cut by 0 bases and J by 8 bases, with 5 bases left in between. Germline V gene sequence: CDR1 SEHNR, CDR2 FQNEAQ (reference sequence). The CDR3 here is CASSLARDEQFF. The CDR3 DNA reads TGTGCCAGCAGCTTAGCTAGGGATGAGCAGTTCTTC.

This clonotype showed up just a few times. This chain uses TRBV11-2 with TRBJ2-6; D is ambiguous. Germline-derived CDR1 and CDR2 are SGHAT and FQNNGV. The CDR3 is 15 residues long. The ends were cut back, 6 bases at V and 1 base at J, with 10 bases in the middle. The CDR3 region has the DNA TGTGCCAGCAGATTAATAATGTCTGGGGCCAACGTCCTGACTTTC. This sequence encodes CASRLIMSGANVLTF.

V gene TRBV7-2 combines with J gene TRBJ2-3, with 8 bases identical to TRBD1. CDR3 length: 15 amino acids. V was clipped by 0 bases and J by 4 bases; unmatched bases: 3. Germline V lookup: CDR1 SGHTA, CDR2 FQGNSA. CDR3 sequence (DNA): TGTGCCAGCAGCTTAGCGCGACAGGGGCCAGATACGCAGTATTTT. This gives the protein CASSLARQGPDTQYF.

V is TRBV5-1 and J is TRBJ2-1; 8 positions agree with TRBD1. After removal of 1 base from V and 3 bases from J, the junction contained 12 bases not matched to a gene. CDR3 length: 18 amino acids. Germline assignment: CDR1 SGHRS and CDR2 YFSETQ. The CDR3 is CASSLRSAGGYYYNEQFF. The CDR3 DNA follows: TGCGCCAGCAGCTTGCGCTCTGCAGGGGGCTATTACTACAATGAGCAGTTCTTC. The variable domain in full, completed from reference TRBV5-1 and TRBJ2-1, reads KAGVTQTPRYLIKTRGQQVTLSCSPISGHRSVSWYQQTPGQGLQFLFEYFSETQRNKGNFPGRFSGRQFSNSRSEMNVSTLELGDSALYLCASSLRSAGGYYYNEQFFGPGTRLTVL.

This chain connects TRBV6-1 to TRBJ2-1; D assignment may be TRBD1 or TRBD2 (5 bases each). The CDR3 runs 17 residues. Trimming removed 6 bases at V and 0 bases at J, with 18 bases between. Germline V gene data show CDR1 as MNHNS and CDR2 as SASEGT. The CDR3 protein is CASRQIGTASSYNEQFF. The CDR3 DNA reads TGTGCCAGCAGGCAGATCGGGACGGCGAGCTCCTACAATGAGCAGTTCTTC.

This clonotype has just a few counts. The chain combines TRBV7-2 with TRBJ2-6; 7 positions match TRBD1. Germline V gene data show CDR1 as SGHTA and CDR2 as FQGNSA. Trimming cost V 3 bases and J 1 base; bases outside gene matches: 6. The CDR3 has 17 residues. DNA for the CDR3: TGTGCCAGCAGCTTGTCCCCCAGGGGGTCTGGGGCCAACGTCCTGACTTTC. It is translated as CASSLSPRGSGANVLTF.

This rearrangement joins TRBV9 to TRBJ2-1; D is uncertain. From germline, CDR1 is SGDLS and CDR2 YYNGEE. CDR3 length equals 15 residues. Between the trimmed V and J ends, which lost 0 bases and 0 bases, there was a span of 7 bases. CDR3 in amino acids: CASSVAGYSYNEQFF. In DNA form, the CDR3 reads TGTGCCAGCAGCGTAGCCGGGTACTCCTACAATGAGCAGTTCTTC.

The rearrangement links TRBV7-9 to TRBJ2-2, with 8 nucleotides matching TRBD1. The V segment lost 5 bases and the J segment 6 bases; nucleotides outside the gene matches: 11. CDR3 length: 16 residues. Germline lookup yields CDR1 SEHNR and CDR2 FQNEAQ (reference sequence). The DNA of the CDR3 is TGTGCCAGCAGCCTGCGACAGGGGCCGACCCCCGGGGAGCTGTTTTTT. As protein: CASSLRQGPTPGELFF.